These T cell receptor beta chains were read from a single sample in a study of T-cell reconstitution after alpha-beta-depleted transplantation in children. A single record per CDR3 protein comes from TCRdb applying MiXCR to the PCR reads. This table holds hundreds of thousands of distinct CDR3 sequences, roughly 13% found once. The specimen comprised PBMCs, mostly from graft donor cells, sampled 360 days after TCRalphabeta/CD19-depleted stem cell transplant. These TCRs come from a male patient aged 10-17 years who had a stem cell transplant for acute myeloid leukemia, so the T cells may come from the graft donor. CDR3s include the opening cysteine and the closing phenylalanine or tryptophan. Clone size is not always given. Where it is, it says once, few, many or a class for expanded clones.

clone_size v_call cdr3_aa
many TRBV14 CASSQDLVHYEAFF
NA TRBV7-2 CASSLAGLGYEQFF
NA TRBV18 CASSPLGLAKNIQYF
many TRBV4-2 CASSQSPSTDTQYF
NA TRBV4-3 CAAGTAYEQYF
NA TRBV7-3 CASSLIGGRVYNEQFF
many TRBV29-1 CSVQRLAGEAEEAF
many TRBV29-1 CSVPDRGKYNEQFF
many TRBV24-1 CATSDFPGVTYNEQFF
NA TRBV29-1 CSVVGTGGYETQYF
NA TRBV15 CATSRDGASGADTQYF
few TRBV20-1 CSARLAGVSGANVLTF
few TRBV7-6 CASSLARWRESNTGELFF
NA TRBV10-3 CAISGDYGYTF
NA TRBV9 CASSDSLAGGPYEQYF
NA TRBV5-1 CASSLAKDLGQTDTQYF
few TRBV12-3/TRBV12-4 CASSYMGEQYF
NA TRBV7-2 CGSRGGFPGSYEQYF
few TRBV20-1 CSAGRTVGELFF
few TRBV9 CASSVYGRGPYEQYF
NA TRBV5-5 CASSFGRGYTQYF
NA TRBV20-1 CSALNRLEYQETQYF
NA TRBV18 CASSRPGQAYEQYF
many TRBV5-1 CASSLFTGFNEQFF
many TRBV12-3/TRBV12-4 CASSFSSTDTQYF
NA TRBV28 CASSSGSGTQYF
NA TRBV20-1 CSAARLAGNDEQYF
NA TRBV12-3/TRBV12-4 CASSFDLGGRTYNEQFF
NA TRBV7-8 CASSLGRTSGRTDTQYF
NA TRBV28 CASSLLDTEAFF
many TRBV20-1 CSAHAGDYGYTF
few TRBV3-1 CASSPISSLRHEQYF
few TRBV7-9 CASSFPILTGMNTEAFF
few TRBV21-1 CASSKGDSSYEQYF
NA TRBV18 CASSPQGFSSYEQYF
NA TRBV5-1 CASSLVPTRIAKNIQYF
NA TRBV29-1 CSVEDAGRGRTYEQYF
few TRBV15 CATSRDRQGAENTIYF
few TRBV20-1 CSAPYYSGNTIYF
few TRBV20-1 CSQGGLYNEQFF
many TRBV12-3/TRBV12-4 CASSLSGRGYEQYF
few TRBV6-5 CASSSSLAGDNEQFF
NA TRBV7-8 CASSRARTPQETQYF
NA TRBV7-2 CASSLAPGGAYEQYF
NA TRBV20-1 CSAGLAGYNEQYF
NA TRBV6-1 CASRGGISYNEQFF
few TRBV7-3 CASSSLAGFTDTQYF
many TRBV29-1 CSVAGWQETQYF
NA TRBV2 CASRLAPYNEQFF
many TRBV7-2 CASSEGRTRDEQFF
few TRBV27 CASSPGTIGNYGYTF
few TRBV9 CASSGPGQGVRQYF
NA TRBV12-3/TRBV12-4 CANSLEGLAGGHNEQFF
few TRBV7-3 CASSLRVNNEQFF
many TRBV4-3 CASSQDGKLAGVINEQFF